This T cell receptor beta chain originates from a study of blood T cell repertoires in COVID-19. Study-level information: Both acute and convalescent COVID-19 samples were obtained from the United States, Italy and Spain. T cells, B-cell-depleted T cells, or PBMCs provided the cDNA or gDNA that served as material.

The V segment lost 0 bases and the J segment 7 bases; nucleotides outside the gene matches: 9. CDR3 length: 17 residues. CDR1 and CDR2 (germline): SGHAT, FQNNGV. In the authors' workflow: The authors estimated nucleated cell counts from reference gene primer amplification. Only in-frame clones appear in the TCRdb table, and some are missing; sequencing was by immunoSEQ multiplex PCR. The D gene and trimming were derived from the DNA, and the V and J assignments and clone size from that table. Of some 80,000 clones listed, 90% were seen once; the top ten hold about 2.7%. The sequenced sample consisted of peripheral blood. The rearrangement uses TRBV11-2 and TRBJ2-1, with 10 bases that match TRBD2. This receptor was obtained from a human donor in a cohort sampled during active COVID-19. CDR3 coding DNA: TGTGCCAGCAGCTTAGATTCTCGGGCTAGCGGGAGAAATGAGCAGTTCTTC. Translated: CASSLDSRASGRNEQFF.